These 28 T cell receptor beta chains came from one sample sequenced in a study of neurological immune-mediated disorders. One entry per CDR3 protein results from TCRdb running MiXCR on the 5' RACE reads. The data show tens of thousands of distinct CDR3 sequences, with about 2.5% seen just once and about 2.9% held by the top ten. The sequenced sample was PBMCs. These receptors were obtained from a man aged 45 to 65 with multiple sclerosis.

This clonotype appeared many times. The genes are TRBV20-1 and TRBJ1-4; 9 bases fit TRBD1. The V segment lost 5 bases and the J segment 5 bases; nucleotides outside the gene matches: 6. In germline, CDR1 is DFQATT, CDR2 SNEGSKA (reference sequence). The CDR3 consists of 14 residues. CDR3 nucleotides: TGCAGTGCTTTCCGGACAGGGGAAAATGAAAAACTGTTTTTT. It specifies CSAFRTGENEKLFF.

This clonotype was seen a handful of times. The J gene is TRBJ2-7, the V gene TRBV20-1, with D maybe TRBD2 (6 bases). Trimming stripped 3 bases from V and 7 bases from J, with 16 bases between. CDR3 length equals 13 residues. The germline gives CDR1 DFQATT, CDR2 SNEGSKA (reference sequence). The CDR3 loop is CSASLSSRGEQYF. As DNA, the CDR3 is TGCAGTGCTAGTTTGTCTAGCCGGGGGGAGCAGTACTTC.

CDR3 coding DNA: TGTGCCAGCAGCTTTGGACCTAACGAGCAGTACTTC. It yields the protein CASSFGPNEQYF. The chain uses TRBV7-9 and TRBJ2-7; D unclear. V shed 3 bases and J shed 5 bases, with 8 bases lying between them. The germline V gene has CDR1 SEHNR and CDR2 FQNEAQ (reference sequence). The CDR3 totals 12 residues.

This clonotype was counted only a few times. CDR3 in amino acids: CSARREPGTAEGNTF. The CDR3 region has the DNA TGCAGTGCTAGACGAGAACCCGGGACGGCCGAGGGCAACACCTTC. This chain uses TRBV20-1 with TRBJ1-2; weak D call: TRBD1 (5 bases). Germline lookup yields CDR1 DFQATT and CDR2 SNEGSKA (reference sequence). The CDR3 loop spans 15 amino acids. V was trimmed by 2 bases and J by 12 bases, leaving 25 bases between them.

This clonotype was counted many times. CDR3 region: CASTRLAGDYNEQFF. In DNA, the CDR3 is TGTGCCAGCACGAGACTAGCCGGGGACTACAATGAGCAGTTCTTC. This sequence joins TRBV6-5 and TRBJ2-1; 7 bases line up with TRBD2. The germline CDR1 and CDR2 sequences are MNHEY and SVGAGI. CDR3 length: 15 amino acids. Trimming removed 7 bases from V and 3 bases from J; junction bases left unmatched: 9.

This clonotype occurred many times. The rearrangement uses TRBV15 and TRBJ1-1, with D unclear. Germline V CDR1 and CDR2: LNHNV, YYDKDF (reference sequence). V gave up 1 base and J gave up 1 base, with 4 bases separating them. The CDR3 is 13 amino acids. CDR3 in DNA: TGTGCCACCAGCAGAGCACCGAACACTGAAGCTTTCTTT. It translates to CATSRAPNTEAFF.

This clonotype showed up many times. The V and J genes are TRBV20-1 and TRBJ2-3; D gene uncertain. Trimming removed 6 bases from V and 1 base from J, with 5 bases in between. Per the germline V gene, CDR1 is DFQATT and CDR2 is SNEGSKA (reference sequence). The CDR3 has 11 residues. Written as DNA, the CDR3 is TGCAGTGCGGGCCGCACAGATACGCAGTATTTT. It translates to CSAGRTDTQYF.

This clonotype was recorded at least ten times. The chain carries TRBV9 and TRBJ1-4; a weak D match, TRBD1 (5 bases). Germline V gene sequence: CDR1 SGDLS, CDR2 YYNGEE. V was trimmed by 4 bases and J by 0 bases, leaving 7 bases between them. This CDR3 has 14 residues. CDR3 amino acids: CASSSGATNEKLFF. CDR3 DNA: TGTGCCAGCAGCTCGGGGGCAACTAATGAAAAACTGTTTTTT.

This clonotype was counted ten times or more. V and J are TRBV6-5 and TRBJ1-5; no clear D gene. CDR1 and CDR2 from the germline V gene are MNHEY and SVGAGI. The CDR3 length is 15 residues. Trimming cost V 6 bases and J 0 bases, with 12 bases left between them. Written as DNA, the CDR3 is TGTGCCAGCAGATTGGACTTTTATAGCAATCAGCCCCAGCATTTT. Amino acids: CASRLDFYSNQPQHF.

Many counts were recorded for this clonotype. A read error may be the cause here, since a much bigger clone is one base away. Since no conserved phenylalanine or tryptophan closes the CDR3, a read error is the likely cause. The rearrangement joins TRBV12-3 or TRBV12-4 to TRBJ1-2; D gene uncertain. This CDR3 has 12 residues. Trimming took off 8 bases at V and 8 bases at J, with 15 bases between the two ends. This CDR3 reads CASSTQALGYTV. CDR3 bases: TGTGCCAGCTCCACCCAGGCTCTCGGCTACACCGTC.

As regards this clonotype: A single base separates this from a much larger clone, so it may be a read error. The CDR3 reads CDSGEPQETQYF. The CDR3, as DNA: TGTGACAGCGGCGAACCTCAAGAGACCCAGTACTTC. The chain recombines TRBV6-2 or TRBV6-3 with TRBJ2-5; perhaps TRBD2 as D (5 bases). Per the germline V gene, CDR1 is MNHEY and CDR2 is SVGEGT. The CDR3 is made up of 12 amino acids.

This clonotype was recorded at least ten times. V and J are TRBV7-9 and TRBJ2-4, with TRBD2 matching 9 bases. Germline loops: CDR1 SEHNR, CDR2 FQNEAQ (reference sequence). Germline trimming cut 5 bases from V and 0 bases from J; bases unmatched to any gene: 5. CDR3 size: 16 residues. In nucleotides, the CDR3 is TGTGCCAGCAGCAAGACTAGCGGCTTAGCCAAAAACATTCAGTACTTC. This codes for CASSKTSGLAKNIQYF.

This clonotype was found many times. The CDR3 is CASSWGRGGRTDTQYF. CDR3 in DNA: TGTGCCAGCAGCTGGGGGCGGGGGGGCCGGACAGATACGCAGTATTTT. J is TRBJ2-3 and V is TRBV7-2; the match to TRBD2 covers 9 bases. Germline CDR1 is SGHTA and CDR2 is FQGNSA. The CDR3 is made up of 16 amino acids. The V gene end was trimmed by 4 bases and the J gene end by 3 bases; junction bases not matched to a gene: 8.

This clonotype was detected many times. The chain combines TRBV3-1 with TRBJ2-7, with 11 bases fitting TRBD1. CDR1 is LGHDT, CDR2 YNNKEL, per germline (reference sequence). V gave up 8 bases and J gave up 3 bases; unmatched junction bases: 6. The CDR3 runs 14 residues. The CDR3 is CASRPGTGGYEQYF. CDR3 sequence (DNA): TGTGCCAGCCGACCCGGGACAGGGGGCTACGAGCAGTACTTC.

This clonotype was recorded many times. This chain joins TRBV7-2 and TRBJ2-7; 8 bases align to TRBD2. This CDR3 is built from 14 residues. Germline CDR1 and CDR2: SGHTA and FQGNSA. V dropped 4 bases and J dropped 3; count of bases not matched to a gene: 5. The CDR3 region is CASSSLAAGYEQYF. CDR3 bases: TGTGCCAGCAGCTCACTAGCGGCGGGCTACGAGCAGTACTTC. Full variable domain (rest looked up from reference TRBV7-2 and TRBJ2-7): GAGVSQSPSNKVTEKGKDVELRCDPISGHTALYWYRQSLGQGLEFLIYFQGNSAPDKSGLPSDRFSAERTGGSVSTLTIQRTQQEDSAVYLCASSSLAAGYEQYFGPGTRLTVT.

This clonotype was observed many times. The chain recombines TRBV28 with TRBJ2-6; D perhaps matches TRBD1 (6 bases). The CDR3 extends over 17 amino acids. V was pared by 6 bases and J by 0 bases, with 15 bases between. CDR1 MDHEN and CDR2 SYDVKM come from the germline V gene. CDR3 sequence (DNA): TGTGCCAGCAGAACACCGGCAGGGGACTCTGGGGCCAACGTCCTGACTTTC. Its translation is CASRTPAGDSGANVLTF. Using reference TRBV28 and TRBJ2-6 for the parts outside the CDR3, the full variable domain is DVKVTQSSRYLVKRTGEKVFLECVQDMDHENMFWYRQDPGLGLRLIYFSYDVKMKEKGDIPEGYSVSREKKERFSLILESASTNQTSMYLCASRTPAGDSGANVLTFGAGSRLTVL.

This clonotype was observed at least ten times. The gene calls are TRBV5-1 and TRBJ2-5; the D is unclear. Trimming removed 1 base at V and 4 bases at J, with 11 bases between. The CDR3 covers 14 residues. CDR1 and CDR2 from the germline V gene are SGHRS and YFSETQ. The CDR3 DNA follows: TGCGCCAGCAGCTTGAAACAAGGGATAGAGACCCAGTACTTC. Amino acid sequence: CASSLKQGIETQYF.

The sample holds many counts of this clonotype. The chain joins TRBV6-2 or TRBV6-3 to TRBJ2-7; D is tentatively TRBD1 or TRBD2 (6 bases each). Germline CDR1 reads MNHEY; CDR2 reads SVGEGT. Trimming pared 5 bases from V and 2 bases from J, leaving 13 bases between. The length of the CDR3 is 14 residues. The CDR3 here is CASSLPGAPYEQYF. The CDR3 nucleotides are TGTGCCAGCAGTCTGCCGGGGGCTCCCTACGAGCAGTACTTC.

Many counts were recorded for this clonotype. V is TRBV20-1 and J is TRBJ2-7, with 8 bases aligning to TRBD2. This CDR3 has 15 residues. V lost 0 bases and J lost 2; bases outside the gene matches: 6. Germline V CDR1 and CDR2: DFQATT, SNEGSKA (reference sequence). The CDR3, as DNA: TGCAGTGCTAGAGATCCCACTAGCGGACCCTACGAGCAGTACTTC. This codes for CSARDPTSGPYEQYF.

This clonotype was recorded at least ten times. V is TRBV28 and J is TRBJ2-2, with D possibly being TRBD2 (5 bases). The CDR3 spans 13 residues. Trimming pared 8 bases from V and 6 bases from J, leaving 13 bases between. The V gene's germline CDR1 is MDHEN and CDR2 SYDVKM. CDR3 in amino acids: CASATGYPGELFF. The CDR3 DNA is TGTGCCAGCGCCACGGGGTATCCCGGGGAGCTGTTTTTT.

This clonotype has ten or more counts. This sequence joins TRBV20-1 and TRBJ2-1, with 10 bases fitting TRBD2. This CDR3 has 15 residues. The germline V gene encodes CDR1 DFQATT and CDR2 SNEGSKA (reference sequence). V was clipped by 4 bases and J by 3 bases; unmatched bases: 6. The CDR3: CSATLLAGNYNEQFF. The CDR3 DNA follows: TGCAGTGCTACCCTACTAGCGGGGAACTACAATGAGCAGTTCTTC.

This clonotype came up many times. This rearrangement joins TRBV20-1 to TRBJ1-4; 9 bases map to TRBD1. The germline V gene has CDR1 DFQATT and CDR2 SNEGSKA (reference sequence). Trimming at V came to 6 bases and at J to 7 bases, leaving 6 bases not matched to a gene. The CDR3 has 13 amino acids. DNA of the CDR3: TGCAGTGCCAGGACGGACAGGGGTGAAAAACTGTTTTTT. Translated, it gives CSARTDRGEKLFF.

To note about this clonotype: A much larger clonotype is one base distant, so this may be a read error. The chain carries TRBV15 and TRBJ2-7, with D tentatively TRBD1 (6 bases). The CDR3 has 11 amino acids. The V gene's germline CDR1 is LNHNV and CDR2 YYDKDF (reference sequence). The CDR3 spells CVTSSRDIVHF. The CDR3 DNA follows: TGTGTCACCAGCAGCCGGGACATCGTCCACTTC.

This clonotype was seen ten or more times. The chain has TRBV11-3 and TRBJ2-1; 12 bases map to TRBD2. In germline, CDR1 is SGHNT, CDR2 YENEEA. CDR3 length: 17 amino acids. J lost 6 bases, V lost 1 base, and 7 bases had no gene match. CDR3 in amino acids: CASSLAGLAGSANEQFF. CDR3 nucleotide sequence: TGTGCCAGCAGCTTAGCTGGACTAGCGGGATCGGCCAATGAGCAGTTCTTC.

This clonotype was detected ten times or more. This rearrangement joins TRBV20-1 to TRBJ1-3; perhaps TRBD1 as D (6 bases). The CDR3 is 15 amino acids. Looked up from germline, CDR1 is DFQATT and CDR2 is SNEGSKA (reference sequence). V lost 3 bases, J lost 4 bases, and 16 bases lay in between. CDR3 bases: TGCAGTGCTAGCGACCCAACAGGGTTCGGAAACACCATATATTTT. Translated, it gives CSASDPTGFGNTIYF.

This clonotype occurred many times. The chain uses TRBV6-6 and TRBJ1-5; 8 nucleotides agree with TRBD1. This CDR3 has 12 amino acids. J was trimmed by 7 bases and V by 7 bases; bases with no gene match: 3. Germline V gives CDR1 MNHNY, CDR2 SVGAGI (reference sequence). The CDR3 DNA sequence: TGTGCCAGCAAGACAGGGGACCAGCCCCAGCATTTT. It translates to CASKTGDQPQHF.

In this sample, this clonotype turned up many times. The gene calls are TRBV20-1 and TRBJ2-7, with unresolved D. CDR3 size: 12 residues. Germline values: CDR1 DFQATT, CDR2 SNEGSKA (reference sequence). Between the trimmed V and J ends, which lost 1 base and 4 bases, there was a span of 8 bases. The CDR3 DNA reads TGCAGTGCTAGAGTAGGCGGATACGAGCAGTACTTC. Its protein is CSARVGGYEQYF.

This clonotype was observed many times. The CDR3 coding sequence is TGTGCCAGCAGCTTTTCTGGGGGGGGCTCCGCTGAAGCTTTCTTT. Amino acids: CASSFSGGGSAEAFF. This chain connects TRBV7-2 to TRBJ1-1; D may be TRBD1 (6 bases). V shed 3 bases and J shed 6 bases, with 17 bases lying between them. CDR1 and CDR2 from the germline V gene are SGHTA and FQGNSA. The CDR3 runs to 15 residues.